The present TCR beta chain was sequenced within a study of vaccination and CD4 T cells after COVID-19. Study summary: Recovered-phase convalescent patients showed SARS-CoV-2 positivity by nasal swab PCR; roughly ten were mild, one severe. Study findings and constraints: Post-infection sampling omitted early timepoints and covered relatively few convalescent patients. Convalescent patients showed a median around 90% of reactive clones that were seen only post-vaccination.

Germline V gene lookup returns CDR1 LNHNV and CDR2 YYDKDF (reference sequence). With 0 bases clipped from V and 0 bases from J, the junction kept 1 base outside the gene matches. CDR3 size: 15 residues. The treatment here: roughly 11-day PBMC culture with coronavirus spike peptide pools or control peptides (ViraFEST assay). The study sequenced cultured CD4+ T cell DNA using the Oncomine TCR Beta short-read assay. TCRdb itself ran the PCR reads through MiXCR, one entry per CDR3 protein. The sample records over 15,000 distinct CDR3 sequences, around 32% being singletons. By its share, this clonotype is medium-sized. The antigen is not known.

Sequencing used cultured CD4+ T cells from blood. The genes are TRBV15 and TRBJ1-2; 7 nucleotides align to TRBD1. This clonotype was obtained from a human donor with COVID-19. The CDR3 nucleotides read TGTGCCACCAGCAGAGATCAGGGGGCTAACTATGGCTACACCTTC. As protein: CATSRDQGANYGYTF.